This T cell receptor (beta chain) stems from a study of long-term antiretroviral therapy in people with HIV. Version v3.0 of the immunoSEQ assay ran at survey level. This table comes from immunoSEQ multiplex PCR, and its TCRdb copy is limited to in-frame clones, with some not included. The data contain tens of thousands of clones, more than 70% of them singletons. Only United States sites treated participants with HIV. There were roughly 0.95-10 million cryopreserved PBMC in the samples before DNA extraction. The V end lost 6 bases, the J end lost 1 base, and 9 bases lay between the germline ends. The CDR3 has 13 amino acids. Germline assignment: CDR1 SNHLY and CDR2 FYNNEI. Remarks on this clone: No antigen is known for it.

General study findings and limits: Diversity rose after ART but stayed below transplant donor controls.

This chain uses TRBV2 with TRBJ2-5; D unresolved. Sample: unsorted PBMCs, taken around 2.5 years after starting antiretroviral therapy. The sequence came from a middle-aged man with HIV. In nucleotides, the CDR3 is TGTGCCAGCAGGTCCTTCCCCCAAGAGACCCAGTACTTC. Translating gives CASRSFPQETQYF.